The clone carrying this T cell receptor beta chain was seen more than once but under ten times. This record belongs to a study of blood T cell repertoires in COVID-19. Across the whole study: T cells, B-cell-depleted T cells, or PBMCs provided the cDNA or gDNA that served as material.

Authors' processing steps: The assay estimated nucleated cells by amplifying reference gene primers. Libraries were prepared by immunoSEQ multiplex PCR; TCRdb keeps only in-frame clonotypes and omits some of them. The V and J calls and clone size were taken over from that table, and D and trimming were inferred from the DNA. The data contain about 94,000 clones, 65% to 85% of them seen just once; the ten biggest clones take up around 6.5%. The V end was cut by 1 base, the J end by 8 bases, with 12 bases between. CDR3 length equals 14 residues. Germline V lookup: CDR1 SGHRS, CDR2 YFSETQ. The source is a man in his 60s with acute or convalescent COVID-19. V is TRBV5-1 and J is TRBJ1-4; TRBD1 is a possible D gene (6 bases). Sequenced sample: peripheral blood. CDR3 region: CASSLTGIGEKLFF. The CDR3 DNA sequence: TGCGCCAGCAGCTTGACAGGGATTGGGGAAAAACTGTTTTTT.